This is a list of T cell receptor beta chains from one sample in a study of glioma-infiltrating T cells. Using its own MiXCR run on the multiplex PCR reads, TCRdb lists one record per CDR3 protein. The sample holds approximately 110,000 distinct CDR3 sequences; more than 20% are singletons and the top ten take about 16%. Sequencing used glioma tissue, nonneoplastic brain tissue, or PBMCs (not recorded which). These receptors all stem from a human donor with low-grade glioma or glioblastoma, undergoing nonglioma brain surgery, or in good health (not recorded which). Each CDR3 is given with its conserved first and last residue.

v_gene	j_gene	CDR3aa
TRBV24-1	TRBJ2-7	CATQGQSSYEQYF
TRBV28	TRBJ1-5	CASSPSDISVNQPQHF
TRBV19	TRBJ2-7	CASSIIGGVNEQYF
TRBV12-3/TRBV12-4	TRBJ1-5	CASSLTGLNQPQHF
TRBV5-1	TRBJ2-7	CASSYKGVDEQYF
TRBV27	TRBJ2-3	CASSSQRELTDTQYF
TRBV30	TRBJ2-1	CAWSFGTSSYNEQFF
TRBV6-1	TRBJ1-4	CASSPLSAAGEKLFF
TRBV7-6	TRBJ2-7	CSSSPPGQLYEQYF
TRBV27	TRBJ2-1	CASSLWGGQGFNEQFF
TRBV5-4	TRBJ2-7	CASSYDYSATEQYF
TRBV4-1	TRBJ1-2	CASSTSGFDGYTF
TRBV19	TRBJ2-3	CASSSNAGPSTDTQYF
TRBV18	TRBJ2-5	CASSPQQETQYF
TRBV7-9	TRBJ1-1	CASSLGEGASTEAFF
TRBV5-1	TRBJ2-3	CASSLGDYSRADTQYF
TRBV6-5	TRBJ2-5	CASSPTSGSIQEAQYF
TRBV10-3	TRBJ2-2	CAISPGTSATGELFF
TRBV19	TRBJ1-2	CASSTDRGVNYGYTF
TRBV20-1	TRBJ2-4	CSAREDRANIQYF
TRBV5-1	TRBJ2-5	CASSLGATSGTQETQYF
TRBV12-5	TRBJ2-3	CASGPRVGRGTDTQYF
TRBV20-1	TRBJ2-7	CSAVTSGMYEQYF
TRBV19	TRBJ2-7	CASKPAGTTSEQYF
TRBV5-5	TRBJ1-1	CASSLLGQKNTEAFF